This T cell receptor beta chain was recorded in a study of cytomegalovirus exposure and HLA in healthy donors. Study context: In a previous analysis, 110 million or so unique TCR beta sequences were found from 150 million to 200 million T cells.

It was healthy bone marrow donors who served as donors. Likely unrecorded immune exposures existed in these nominally healthy donors. PCR involved 60 Vbeta and 13 Jbeta primers. The repertoire was sequenced with immunoSEQ multiplex PCR; TCRdb's copy has only in-frame clones and lacks some. This sample has roughly 150,000 clones, with 70% to 85% found just once. V lost 2 bases, J lost 1 base, and 8 bases lay in between. This CDR3 is built from 14 residues. Germline V gives CDR1 MNHNS, CDR2 SASEGT. The rearrangement joins TRBV6-1 to TRBJ1-1; D perhaps matches TRBD1 (6 bases). The sample taken for sequencing was PBMCs. This receptor was obtained from a woman aged 50 to 60 in good health and CMV-seropositive. The CDR3 DNA follows: TGTGCCAGCAGTGAACAGGGACAGAACACTGAAGCTTTCTTT. Its translation: CASSEQGQNTEAFF.